In its sample, the clone carrying this TCR beta chain was seen a few times. Its antigen is undetermined. Cells sorted by CD45RO/CCR7/CD25/CD127/CD95/CD27 comprised CD4+ naive, central memory, regulatory and stem cell-like memory cells. Germline V lookup: CDR1 SGHTA, CDR2 FQGNSA. The CDR3 contains 14 residues. V lost 5 bases to trimming and J lost 5 bases; unmatched junction nucleotides: 7. These data belong to a study of beta chain features in type 1 diabetes. General study points: Among all four CD4+ subsets, Type 1 diabetes patients had TCRB CDR3s that were moderately but significantly shorter. Sequencing the cDNA could make cells with high TCR expression show up more than they should. Type 1 diabetes patients had VDJ junctions that carried fewer insertions and more deletions.

Sequencing targeted expressed TCRB transcripts, as all isolated RNA had been reverse transcribed. Profiled with immunoSEQ multiplex PCR; TCRdb holds only in-frame clones, not every one. The table includes about 180,000 clones, about 8% detected once. Sequencing used central memory CD4+ T cells from blood. The receptor was derived from a woman between 40 and 50 years old with type 1 diabetes. The chain couples TRBV7-2 to TRBJ1-2; 8 bases map to TRBD1. For the CDR3, the DNA is TGTGCCAGCAGCCCAAGGACAGGGAGGTATGGCTACACCTTC. This sequence encodes CASSPRTGRYGYTF.